Included here is one TCR beta chain sequence, with context. These data are taken from a study of T cell changes during pregnancy in multiple sclerosis. Germline CDR1 reads WNHNN; CDR2 reads SYGVQD (reference sequence). The CDR3 runs 15 residues. Sequencing was performed with immunoSEQ multiplex PCR; in TCRdb, only in-frame clones are kept and a portion is missing. The table includes under 50,000 clones, 92% detected once. This clonotype originated in a female donor with multiple sclerosis, enrolled in a pregnancy study. The material sequenced was CD4+ T cells from peripheral blood mononuclear cells, taken in the third trimester of pregnancy. The gene calls are TRBV10-1 and TRBJ2-5, with 7 positions matching TRBD2. The DNA end is more similar to TRBJ2-7, so the J call may be wrong. As DNA, the CDR3 is TGCGCCAGCAGTGCGACGGTGGGGGGGTACGACGAGCAGTACTTC. Amino acid sequence: CASSATVGGYDEQYF.